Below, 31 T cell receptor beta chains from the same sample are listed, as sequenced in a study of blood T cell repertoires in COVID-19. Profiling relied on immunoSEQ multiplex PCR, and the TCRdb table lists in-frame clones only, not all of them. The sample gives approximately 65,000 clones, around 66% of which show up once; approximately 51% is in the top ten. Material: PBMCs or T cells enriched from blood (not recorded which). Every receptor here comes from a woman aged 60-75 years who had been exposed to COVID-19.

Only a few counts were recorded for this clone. This CDR3 reads CAWSAGGFSSYEQYF. The CDR3 region has the DNA TGTGCCTGGAGTGCCGGGGGTTTCAGTTCCTACGAGCAGTACTTC. The chain employs TRBV30 and TRBJ2-7; D perhaps matches TRBD2 (6 bases). Germline-derived CDR1 and CDR2 are GTSNPN and SVGIG (reference sequence). The CDR3 extends over 15 amino acids. Trimming left V 1 base short and J 1 base short, with 14 bases between.

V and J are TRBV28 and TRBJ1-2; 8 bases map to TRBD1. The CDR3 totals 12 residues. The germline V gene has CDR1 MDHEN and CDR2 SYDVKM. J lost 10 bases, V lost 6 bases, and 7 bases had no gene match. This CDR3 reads CASRGTGGLYTF. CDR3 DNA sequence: TGTGCCAGCAGGGGAACAGGGGGACTCTACACCTTC.

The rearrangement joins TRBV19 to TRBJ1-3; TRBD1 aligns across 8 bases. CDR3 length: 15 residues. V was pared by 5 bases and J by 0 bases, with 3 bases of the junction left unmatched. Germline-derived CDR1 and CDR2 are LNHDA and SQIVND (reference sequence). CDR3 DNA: TGTGCCAGTAGTGTCACAGGGGGCTCTGGAAACACCATATATTTT. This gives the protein CASSVTGGSGNTIYF.

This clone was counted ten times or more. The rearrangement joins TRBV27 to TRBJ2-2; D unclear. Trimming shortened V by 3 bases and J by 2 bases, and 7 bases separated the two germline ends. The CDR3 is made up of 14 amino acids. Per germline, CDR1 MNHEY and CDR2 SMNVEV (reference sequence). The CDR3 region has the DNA TGTGCCAGCAGTTTTGAGATTAACACCGGGGAGCTGTTTTTT. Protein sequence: CASSFEINTGELFF.

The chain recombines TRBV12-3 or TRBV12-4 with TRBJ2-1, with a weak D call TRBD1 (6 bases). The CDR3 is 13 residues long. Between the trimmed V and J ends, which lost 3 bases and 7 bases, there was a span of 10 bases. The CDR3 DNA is TGTGCCAGCAGTTTGGGACAAAAAAATGAGCAGTTCTTC. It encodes CASSLGQKNEQFF.

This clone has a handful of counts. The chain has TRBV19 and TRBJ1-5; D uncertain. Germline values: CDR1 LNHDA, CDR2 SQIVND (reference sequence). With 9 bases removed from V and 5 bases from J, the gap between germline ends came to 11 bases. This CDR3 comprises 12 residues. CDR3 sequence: CASKRGDQPQHF. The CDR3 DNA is TGTGCCAGCAAAAGAGGAGATCAGCCCCAGCATTTT.

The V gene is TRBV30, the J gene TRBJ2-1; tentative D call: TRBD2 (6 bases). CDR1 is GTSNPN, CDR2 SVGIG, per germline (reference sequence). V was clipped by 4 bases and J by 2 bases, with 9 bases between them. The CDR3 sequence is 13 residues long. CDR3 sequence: CAWKRETYNEQFF. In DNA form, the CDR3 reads TGTGCCTGGAAACGGGAGACCTACAATGAGCAGTTCTTC.

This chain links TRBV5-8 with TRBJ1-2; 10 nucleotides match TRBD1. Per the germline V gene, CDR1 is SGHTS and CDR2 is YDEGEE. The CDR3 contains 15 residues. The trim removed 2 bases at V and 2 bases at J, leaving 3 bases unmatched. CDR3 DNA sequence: TGTGCCAGCAGCTTACCGGGACAGGGGAACTATGGCTACACCTTC. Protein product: CASSLPGQGNYGYTF.

The CDR3, as DNA: TGTGCCAGTAGTAAGGGACAGGTGAACACCTTC. Its translation is CASSKGQVNTF. The chain is built from TRBV19 and TRBJ1-2, with 8 bases lining up with TRBD1. The CDR3 is 11 amino acids. CDR1 is LNHDA and CDR2 is SQIVND in the germline V gene (reference sequence). J was trimmed by 12 bases and V by 4 bases; bases with no gene match: 4.

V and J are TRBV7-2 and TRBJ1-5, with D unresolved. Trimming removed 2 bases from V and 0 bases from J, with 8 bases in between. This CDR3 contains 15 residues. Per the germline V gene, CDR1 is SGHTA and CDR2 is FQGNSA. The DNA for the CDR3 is TGTGCCAGCAGCTTATCAGCGACTAGCAATCAGCCCCAGCATTTT. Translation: CASSLSATSNQPQHF. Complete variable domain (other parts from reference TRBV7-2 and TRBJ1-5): GAGVSQSPSNKVTEKGKDVELRCDPISGHTALYWYRQSLGQGLEFLIYFQGNSAPDKSGLPSDRFSAERTGGSVSTLTIQRTQQEDSAVYLCASSLSATSNQPQHFGDGTRLSIL.

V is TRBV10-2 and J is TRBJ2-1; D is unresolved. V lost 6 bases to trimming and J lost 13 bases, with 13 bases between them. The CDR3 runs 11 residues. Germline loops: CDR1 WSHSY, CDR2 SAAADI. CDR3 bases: TGCGCCAGCAGCCCGAACGACTTCCAGTTCTTC. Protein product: CASSPNDFQFF.

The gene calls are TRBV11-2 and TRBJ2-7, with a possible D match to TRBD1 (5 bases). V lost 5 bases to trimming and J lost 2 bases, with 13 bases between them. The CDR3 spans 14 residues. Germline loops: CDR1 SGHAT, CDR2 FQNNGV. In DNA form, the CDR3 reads TGTGCCAGCAGCAAGTCAGCAGGGACCTACGAGCAGTACTTC. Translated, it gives CASSKSAGTYEQYF.

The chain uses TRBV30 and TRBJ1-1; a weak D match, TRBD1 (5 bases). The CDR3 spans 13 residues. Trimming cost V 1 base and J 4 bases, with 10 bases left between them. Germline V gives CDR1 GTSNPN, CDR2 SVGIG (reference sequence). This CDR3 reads CAWSAGRSTEAFF. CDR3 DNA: TGTGCCTGGAGTGCAGGGAGGTCCACTGAAGCTTTCTTT.

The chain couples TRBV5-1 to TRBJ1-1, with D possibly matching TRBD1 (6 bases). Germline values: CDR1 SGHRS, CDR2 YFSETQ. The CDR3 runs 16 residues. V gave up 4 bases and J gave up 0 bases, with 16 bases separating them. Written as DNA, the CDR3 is TGCGCCAGCAGCCCCCTCTTGACAGGTCTGAACACTGAAGCTTTCTTT. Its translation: CASSPLLTGLNTEAFF.

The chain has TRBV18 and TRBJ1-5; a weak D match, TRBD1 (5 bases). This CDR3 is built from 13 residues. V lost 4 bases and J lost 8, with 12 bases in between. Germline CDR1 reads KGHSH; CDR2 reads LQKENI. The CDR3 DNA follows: TGTGCCAGCTCACTAAGACAGCAGGAGCCCCAGCATTTT. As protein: CASSLRQQEPQHF.

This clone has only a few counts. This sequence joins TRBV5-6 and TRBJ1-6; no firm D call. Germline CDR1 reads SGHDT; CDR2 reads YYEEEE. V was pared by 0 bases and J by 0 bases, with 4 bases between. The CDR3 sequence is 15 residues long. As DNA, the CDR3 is TGTGCCAGCAGCTTGGGGAGCTCCTATAATTCACCCCTCCACTTT. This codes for CASSLGSSYNSPLHF.

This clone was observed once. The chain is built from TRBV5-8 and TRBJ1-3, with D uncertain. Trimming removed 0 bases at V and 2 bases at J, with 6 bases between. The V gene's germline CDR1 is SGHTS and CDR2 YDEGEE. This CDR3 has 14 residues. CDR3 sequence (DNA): TGTGCCAGCAGCTTGGGGGGAGCTGGAAACACCATATATTTT. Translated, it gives CASSLGGAGNTIYF.

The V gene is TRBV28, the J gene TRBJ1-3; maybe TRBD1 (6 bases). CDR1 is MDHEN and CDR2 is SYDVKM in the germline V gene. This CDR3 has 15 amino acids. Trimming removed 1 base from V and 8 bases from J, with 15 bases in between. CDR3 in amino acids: CASSLLRGAKDTIYF. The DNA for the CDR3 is TGTGCCAGCAGTTTATTACGGGGGGCGAAGGACACCATATATTTT.

The CDR3 sequence: CASSRRQVNQPQHF. As DNA, the CDR3 is TGTGCCAGCAGTCGGAGACAGGTCAATCAGCCCCAGCATTTT. The chain employs TRBV6-6 and TRBJ1-5; TRBD1 might be the D (6 bases). Germline V gene sequence: CDR1 MNHNY, CDR2 SVGAGI (reference sequence). The CDR3 has 14 residues. With 5 bases removed from V and 3 bases from J, the gap between germline ends came to 11 bases.

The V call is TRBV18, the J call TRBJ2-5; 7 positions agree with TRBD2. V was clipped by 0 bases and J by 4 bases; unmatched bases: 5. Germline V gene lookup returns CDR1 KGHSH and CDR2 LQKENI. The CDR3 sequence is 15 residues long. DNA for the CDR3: TGTGCCAGCTCACCACCGCGGGGGTTAGGAGAGACCCAGTACTTC. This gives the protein CASSPPRGLGETQYF.

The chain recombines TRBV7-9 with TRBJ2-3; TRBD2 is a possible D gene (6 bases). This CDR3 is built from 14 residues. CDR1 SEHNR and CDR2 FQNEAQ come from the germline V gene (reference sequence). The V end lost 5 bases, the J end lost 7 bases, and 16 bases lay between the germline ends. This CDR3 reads CASSLNQGGHTQYF. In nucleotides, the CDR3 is TGTGCCAGCAGCCTAAATCAGGGAGGACATACGCAGTATTTT.

DNA of the CDR3: TGTGCCAGCAGTGGAGCTCCCAATTCCTACGAGCAGTACTTC. It is translated as CASSGAPNSYEQYF. The chain links TRBV2 to TRBJ2-7; no clear D gene. The V gene's germline CDR1 is SNHLY and CDR2 FYNNEI. This CDR3 has 14 amino acids. V gave up 4 bases and J gave up 1 base, with 11 bases separating them.

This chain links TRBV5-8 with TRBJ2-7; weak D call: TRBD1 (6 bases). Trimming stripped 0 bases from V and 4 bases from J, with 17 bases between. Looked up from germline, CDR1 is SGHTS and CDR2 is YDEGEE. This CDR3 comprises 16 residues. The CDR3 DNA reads TGTGCCAGCAGCTTGGGGGTCGGGCAGGGGAATTACGAGCAGTACTTC. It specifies CASSLGVGQGNYEQYF. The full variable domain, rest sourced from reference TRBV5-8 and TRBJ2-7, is EAGVTQSPTHLIKTRGQQATLRCSPISGHTSVYWYQQALGLGLQFLLWYDEGEERNRGNFPPRFSGRQFPNYSSELNVNALELEDSALYLCASSLGVGQGNYEQYFGPGTRLTVT.

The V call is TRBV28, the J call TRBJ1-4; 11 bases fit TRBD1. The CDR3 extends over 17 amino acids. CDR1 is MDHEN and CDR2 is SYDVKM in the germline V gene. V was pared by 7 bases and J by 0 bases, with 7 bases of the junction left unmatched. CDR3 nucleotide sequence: TGTGCCAGCAATCCTACGGGACAGGGGGCAACTAATGAAAAACTGTTTTTT. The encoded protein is CASNPTGQGATNEKLFF.

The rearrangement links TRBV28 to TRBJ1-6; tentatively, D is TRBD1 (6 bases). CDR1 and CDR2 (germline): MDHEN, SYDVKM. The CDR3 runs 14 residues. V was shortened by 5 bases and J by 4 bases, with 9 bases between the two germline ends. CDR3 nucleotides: TGTGCCAGCAGTCTAGGGGGTTATAATTCACCCCTCCACTTT. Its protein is CASSLGGYNSPLHF.

The CDR3 here is CASSERAGSTDTQYF. Written as DNA, the CDR3 is TGTGCCAGCAGTGAGAGGGCGGGAAGCACAGATACGCAGTATTTT. This sequence joins TRBV6-4 and TRBJ2-3, with a tentative D call TRBD2 (6 bases). The germline gives CDR1 MRHNA, CDR2 SNTAGT. The CDR3 extends over 15 amino acids. Trimming shortened V by 3 bases and J by 0 bases, and 10 bases separated the two germline ends.

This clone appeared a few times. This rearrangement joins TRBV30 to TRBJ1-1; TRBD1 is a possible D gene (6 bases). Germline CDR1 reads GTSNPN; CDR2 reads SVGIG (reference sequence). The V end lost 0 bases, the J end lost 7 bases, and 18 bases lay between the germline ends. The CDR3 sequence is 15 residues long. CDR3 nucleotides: TGTGCCTGGAGTGTACCTTTAGGAAGGGGGGGTGAAGCTTTCTTT. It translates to CAWSVPLGRGGEAFF. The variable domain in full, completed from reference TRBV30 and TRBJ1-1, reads SQTIHQWPATLVQPVGSPLSLECTVEGTSNPNLYWYRQAAGRGLQLLFYSVGIGQISSEVPQNLSASRPQDRQFILSSKKLLLSDSGFYLCAWSVPLGRGGEAFFGQGTRLTVV.

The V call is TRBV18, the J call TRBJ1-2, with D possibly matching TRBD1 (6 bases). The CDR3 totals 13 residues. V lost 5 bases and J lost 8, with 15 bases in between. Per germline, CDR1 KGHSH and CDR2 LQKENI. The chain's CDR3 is CASSYTGILGYTF. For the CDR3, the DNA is TGTGCCAGCTCATACACAGGGATTTTAGGCTACACCTTC. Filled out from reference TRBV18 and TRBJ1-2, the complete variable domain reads NAGVMQNPRHLVRRRGQEARLRCSPMKGHSHVYWYRQLPEEGLKFMVYLQKENIIDESGMPKERFSAEFPKEGPSILRIQQVVRGDSAAYFCASSYTGILGYTFGSGTRLTVV.

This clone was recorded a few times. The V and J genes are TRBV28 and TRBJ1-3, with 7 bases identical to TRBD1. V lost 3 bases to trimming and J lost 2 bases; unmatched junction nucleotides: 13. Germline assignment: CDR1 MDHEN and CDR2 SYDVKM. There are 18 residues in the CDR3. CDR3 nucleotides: TGTGCCAGCAGTTTTTCCGGTAAATTGACAGGGCCTGGAAACACCATATATTTT. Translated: CASSFSGKLTGPGNTIYF.

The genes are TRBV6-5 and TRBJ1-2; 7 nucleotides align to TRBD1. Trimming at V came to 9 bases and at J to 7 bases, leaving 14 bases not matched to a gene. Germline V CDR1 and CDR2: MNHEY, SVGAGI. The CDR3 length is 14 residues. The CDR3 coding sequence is TGTGCCAGTAGCACCCGGGCCAGGGGGGTTGGCTACACCTTC. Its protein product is CASSTRARGVGYTF.

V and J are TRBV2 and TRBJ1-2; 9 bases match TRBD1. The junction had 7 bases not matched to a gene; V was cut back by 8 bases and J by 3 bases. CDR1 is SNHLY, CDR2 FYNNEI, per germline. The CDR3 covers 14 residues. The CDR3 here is CASQRDRADYGYTF. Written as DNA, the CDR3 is TGTGCCAGCCAAAGGGACAGGGCTGACTATGGCTACACCTTC. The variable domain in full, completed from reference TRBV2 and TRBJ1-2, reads EPEVTQTPSHQVTQMGQEVILRCVPISNHLYFYWYRQILGQKVEFLVSFYNNEISEKSEIFDDQFSVERPDGSNFTLKIRSTKLEDSAMYFCASQRDRADYGYTFGSGTRLTVV.